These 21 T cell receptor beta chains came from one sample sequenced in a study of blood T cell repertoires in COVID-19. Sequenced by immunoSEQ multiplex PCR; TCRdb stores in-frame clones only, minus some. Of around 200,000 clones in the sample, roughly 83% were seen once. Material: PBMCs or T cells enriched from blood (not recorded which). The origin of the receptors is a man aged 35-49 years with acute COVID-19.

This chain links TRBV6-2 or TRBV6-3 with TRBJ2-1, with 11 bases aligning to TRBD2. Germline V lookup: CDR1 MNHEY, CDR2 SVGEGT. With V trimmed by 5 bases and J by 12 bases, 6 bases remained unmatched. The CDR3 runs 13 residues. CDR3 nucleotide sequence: TGTGCCAGCAGTCGTACTAGCGGGGGAGGGCAGTTCTTC. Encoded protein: CASSRTSGGGQFF.

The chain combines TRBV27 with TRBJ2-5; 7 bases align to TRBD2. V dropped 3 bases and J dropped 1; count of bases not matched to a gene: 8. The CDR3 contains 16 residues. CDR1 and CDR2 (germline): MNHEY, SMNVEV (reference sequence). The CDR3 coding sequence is TGTGCCAGCAGTTTCCAGCGGGGCCCCCCCCAAGAGACCCAGTACTTC. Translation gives CASSFQRGPPQETQYF.

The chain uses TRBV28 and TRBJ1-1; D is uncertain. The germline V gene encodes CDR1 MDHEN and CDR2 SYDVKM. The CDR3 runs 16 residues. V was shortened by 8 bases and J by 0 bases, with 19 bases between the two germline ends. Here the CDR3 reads CASSTLMPAVNTEAFF. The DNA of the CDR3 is TGTGCCAGCTCAACTTTAATGCCCGCTGTGAACACTGAAGCTTTCTTT.

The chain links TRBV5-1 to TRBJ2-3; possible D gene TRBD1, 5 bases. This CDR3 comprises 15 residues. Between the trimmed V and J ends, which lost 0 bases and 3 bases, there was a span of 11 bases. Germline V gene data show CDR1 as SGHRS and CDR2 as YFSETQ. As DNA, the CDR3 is TGCGCCAGCAGCTTGGAGGGGATGAGTACAGATACGCAGTATTTT. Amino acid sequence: CASSLEGMSTDTQYF.

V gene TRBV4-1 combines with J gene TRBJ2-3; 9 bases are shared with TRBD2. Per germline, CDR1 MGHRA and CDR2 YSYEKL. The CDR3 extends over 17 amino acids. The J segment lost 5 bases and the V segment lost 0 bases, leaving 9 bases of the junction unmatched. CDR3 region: CASSQDLLAGEVDTQYF. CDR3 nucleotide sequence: TGCGCCAGCAGCCAAGATTTGTTAGCGGGAGAGGTAGATACGCAGTATTTT.

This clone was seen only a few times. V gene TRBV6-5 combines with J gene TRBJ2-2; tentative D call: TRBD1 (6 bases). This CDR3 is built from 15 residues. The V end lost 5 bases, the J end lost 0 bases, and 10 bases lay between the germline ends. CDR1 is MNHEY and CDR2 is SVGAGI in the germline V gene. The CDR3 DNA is TGTGCCAGCAGTCCGGACAGACCGAACACCGGGGAGCTGTTTTTT. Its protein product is CASSPDRPNTGELFF.

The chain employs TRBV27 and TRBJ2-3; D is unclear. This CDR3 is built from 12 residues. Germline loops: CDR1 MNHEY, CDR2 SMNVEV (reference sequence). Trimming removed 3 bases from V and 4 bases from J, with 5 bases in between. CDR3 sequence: CASSFLADTQYF. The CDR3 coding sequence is TGTGCCAGCAGTTTCCTAGCAGATACGCAGTATTTT.

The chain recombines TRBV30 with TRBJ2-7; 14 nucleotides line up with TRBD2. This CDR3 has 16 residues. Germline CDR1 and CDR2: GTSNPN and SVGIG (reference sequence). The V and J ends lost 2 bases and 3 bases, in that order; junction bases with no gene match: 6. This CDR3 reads CAWSSPGTSGGYEQYF. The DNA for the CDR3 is TGTGCCTGGAGTAGTCCCGGGACTAGCGGGGGCTACGAGCAGTACTTC.

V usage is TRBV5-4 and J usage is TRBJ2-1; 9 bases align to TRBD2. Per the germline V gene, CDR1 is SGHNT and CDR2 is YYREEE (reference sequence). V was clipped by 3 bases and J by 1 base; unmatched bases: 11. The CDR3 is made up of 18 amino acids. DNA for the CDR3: TGTGCCAGCAGCTCGTTAGCGGGAGTGAAGCTTTCCTACAATGAGCAGTTCTTC. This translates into CASSSLAGVKLSYNEQFF.

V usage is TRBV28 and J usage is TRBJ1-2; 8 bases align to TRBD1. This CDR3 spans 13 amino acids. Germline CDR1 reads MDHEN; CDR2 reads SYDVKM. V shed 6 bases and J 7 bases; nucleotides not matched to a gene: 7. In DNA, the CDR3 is TGTGCCAGCAGCCATGGACAGGGAGCTGGCTACACCTTC. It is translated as CASSHGQGAGYTF.

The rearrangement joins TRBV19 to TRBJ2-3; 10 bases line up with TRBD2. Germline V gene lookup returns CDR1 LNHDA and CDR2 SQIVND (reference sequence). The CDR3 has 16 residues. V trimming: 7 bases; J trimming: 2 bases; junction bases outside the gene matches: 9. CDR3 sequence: CASTRLAGLATDTQYF. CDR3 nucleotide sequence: TGTGCCAGTACTCGACTAGCGGGCCTTGCCACAGATACGCAGTATTTT.

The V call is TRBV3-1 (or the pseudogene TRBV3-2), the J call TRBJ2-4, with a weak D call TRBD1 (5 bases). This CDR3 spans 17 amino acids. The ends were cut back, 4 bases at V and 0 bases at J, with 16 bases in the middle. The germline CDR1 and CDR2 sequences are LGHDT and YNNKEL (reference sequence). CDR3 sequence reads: CASSLPQGGSAKNIQYF. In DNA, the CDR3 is TGTGCCAGCAGCCTCCCCCAGGGTGGGTCAGCCAAAAACATTCAGTACTTC.

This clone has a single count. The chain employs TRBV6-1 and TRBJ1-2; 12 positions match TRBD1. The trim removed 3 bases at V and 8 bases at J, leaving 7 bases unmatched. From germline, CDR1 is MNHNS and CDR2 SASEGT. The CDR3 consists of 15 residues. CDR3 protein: CASSDPGTGGRGYTF. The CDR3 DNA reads TGTGCCAGCAGTGATCCCGGGACAGGGGGCCGGGGCTACACCTTC.

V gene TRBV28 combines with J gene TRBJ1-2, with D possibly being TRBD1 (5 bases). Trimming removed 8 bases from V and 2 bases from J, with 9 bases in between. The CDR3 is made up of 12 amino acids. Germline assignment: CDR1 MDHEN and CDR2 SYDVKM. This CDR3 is CASRAGNYGYTF. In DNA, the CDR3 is TGTGCCAGCCGAGCAGGGAACTATGGCTACACCTTC.

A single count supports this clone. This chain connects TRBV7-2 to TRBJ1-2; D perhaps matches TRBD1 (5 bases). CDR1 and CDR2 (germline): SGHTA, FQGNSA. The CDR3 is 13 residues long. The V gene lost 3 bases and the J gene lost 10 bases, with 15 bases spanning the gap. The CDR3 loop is CASSLQGWVNYTF. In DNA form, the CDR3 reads TGTGCCAGCAGCTTGCAGGGATGGGTGAACTACACCTTC. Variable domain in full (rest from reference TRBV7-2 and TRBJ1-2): GAGVSQSPSNKVTEKGKDVELRCDPISGHTALYWYRQSLGQGLEFLIYFQGNSAPDKSGLPSDRFSAERTGGSVSTLTIQRTQQEDSAVYLCASSLQGWVNYTFGSGTRLTVV.

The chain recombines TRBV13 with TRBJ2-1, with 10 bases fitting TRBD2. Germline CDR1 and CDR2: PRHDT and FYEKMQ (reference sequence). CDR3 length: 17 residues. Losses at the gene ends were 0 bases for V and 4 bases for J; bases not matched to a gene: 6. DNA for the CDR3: TGTGCCAGCAGCTTAGGGGGTCTAGCGGGAGTTTACAATGAGCAGTTCTTC. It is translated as CASSLGGLAGVYNEQFF.

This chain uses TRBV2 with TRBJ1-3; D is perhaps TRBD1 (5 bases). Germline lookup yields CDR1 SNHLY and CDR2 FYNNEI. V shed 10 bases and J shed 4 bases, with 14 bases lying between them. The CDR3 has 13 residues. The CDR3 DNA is TGTGCCACCGACCCCGGGGGGGGAAACACCATATATTTT. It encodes CATDPGGGNTIYF.

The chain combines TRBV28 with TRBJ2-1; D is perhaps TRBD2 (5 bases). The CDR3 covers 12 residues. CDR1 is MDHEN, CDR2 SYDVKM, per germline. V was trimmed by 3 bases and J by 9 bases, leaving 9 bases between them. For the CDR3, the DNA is TGTGCCAGCAGTTTCGGGGTTGGTGAGCAGTTCTTC. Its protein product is CASSFGVGEQFF. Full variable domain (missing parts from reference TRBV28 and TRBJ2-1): DVKVTQSSRYLVKRTGEKVFLECVQDMDHENMFWYRQDPGLGLRLIYFSYDVKMKEKGDIPEGYSVSREKKERFSLILESASTNQTSMYLCASSFGVGEQFFGPGTRLTVL.

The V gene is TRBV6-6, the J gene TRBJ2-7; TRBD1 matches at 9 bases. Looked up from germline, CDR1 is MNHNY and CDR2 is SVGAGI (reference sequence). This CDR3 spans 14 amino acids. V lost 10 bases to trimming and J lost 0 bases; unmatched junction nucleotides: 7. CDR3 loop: CATRQGGGSYEQYF. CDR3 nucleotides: TGTGCCACCCGACAGGGGGGCGGCTCCTACGAGCAGTACTTC.

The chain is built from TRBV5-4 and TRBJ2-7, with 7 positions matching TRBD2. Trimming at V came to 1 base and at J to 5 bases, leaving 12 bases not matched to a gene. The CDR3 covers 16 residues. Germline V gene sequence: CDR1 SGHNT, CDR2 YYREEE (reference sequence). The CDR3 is CASSLKLPAGRNEQYF. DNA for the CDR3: TGTGCCAGCAGCTTGAAACTACCAGCGGGAAGGAACGAGCAGTACTTC.

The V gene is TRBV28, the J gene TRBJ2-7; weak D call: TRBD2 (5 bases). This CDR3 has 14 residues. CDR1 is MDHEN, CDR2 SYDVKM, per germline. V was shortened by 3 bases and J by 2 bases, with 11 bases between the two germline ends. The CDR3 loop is CASSFSGMAYEQYF. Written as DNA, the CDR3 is TGTGCCAGCAGTTTCTCGGGAATGGCCTACGAGCAGTACTTC.